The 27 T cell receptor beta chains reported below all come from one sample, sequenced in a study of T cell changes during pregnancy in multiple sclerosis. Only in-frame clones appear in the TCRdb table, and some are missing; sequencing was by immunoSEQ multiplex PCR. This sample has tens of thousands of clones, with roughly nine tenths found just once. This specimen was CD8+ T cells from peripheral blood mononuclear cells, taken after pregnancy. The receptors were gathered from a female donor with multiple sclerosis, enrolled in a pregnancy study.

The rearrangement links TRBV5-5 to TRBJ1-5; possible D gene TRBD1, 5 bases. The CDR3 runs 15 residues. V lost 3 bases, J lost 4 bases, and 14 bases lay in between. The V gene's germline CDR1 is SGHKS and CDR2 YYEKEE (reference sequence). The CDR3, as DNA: TGTGCCAGCAGCTCGGGACTTATGGGGAATCAGCCCCAGCATTTT. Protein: CASSSGLMGNQPQHF.

This chain's CDR3 is CASSIMGQVSNQPQHF. The CDR3, as DNA: TGTGCCAGCAGCATAATGGGACAGGTTAGCAATCAGCCCCAGCATTTT. The chain joins TRBV5-6 to TRBJ1-5; 8 bases line up with TRBD1. Germline V gene sequence: CDR1 SGHDT, CDR2 YYEEEE. The V segment lost 4 bases and the J segment 0 bases; nucleotides outside the gene matches: 6. The CDR3 totals 16 residues.

The DNA for the CDR3 is TGTGCCAGCACGGGGAAATTAGACTACGAGCAGTACTTC. Protein product: CASTGKLDYEQYF. This rearrangement joins TRBV6-5 to TRBJ2-7; perhaps TRBD2 as D (5 bases). V was clipped by 7 bases and J by 3 bases, with 13 bases between them. The CDR3 is 13 residues long. Germline values: CDR1 MNHEY, CDR2 SVGAGI.

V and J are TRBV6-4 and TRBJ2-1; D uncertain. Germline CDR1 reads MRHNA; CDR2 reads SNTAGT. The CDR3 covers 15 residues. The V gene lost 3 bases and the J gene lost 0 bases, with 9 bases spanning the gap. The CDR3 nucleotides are TGTGCCAGCAGTGAATCCCAGGACTCCTACAATGAGCAGTTCTTC. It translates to CASSESQDSYNEQFF.

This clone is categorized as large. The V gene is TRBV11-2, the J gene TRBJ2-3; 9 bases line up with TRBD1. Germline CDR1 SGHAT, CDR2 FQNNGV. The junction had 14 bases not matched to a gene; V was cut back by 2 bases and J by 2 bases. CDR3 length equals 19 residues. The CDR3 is CASSLIGWGQGMVTDTQYF. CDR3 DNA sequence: TGTGCCAGCAGCTTAATCGGCTGGGGACAGGGAATGGTCACAGATACGCAGTATTTT.

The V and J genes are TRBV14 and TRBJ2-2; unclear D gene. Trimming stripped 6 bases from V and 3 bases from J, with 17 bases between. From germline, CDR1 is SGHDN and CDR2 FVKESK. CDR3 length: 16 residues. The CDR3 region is CASSPRPYLDTGELFF. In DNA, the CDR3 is TGTGCCAGCAGTCCGAGGCCCTATTTGGACACCGGGGAGCTGTTTTTT.

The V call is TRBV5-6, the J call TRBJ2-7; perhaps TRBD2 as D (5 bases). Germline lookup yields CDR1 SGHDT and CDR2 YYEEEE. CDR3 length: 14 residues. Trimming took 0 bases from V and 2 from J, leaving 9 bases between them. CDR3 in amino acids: CASSLVALAYEQYF. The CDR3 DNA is TGTGCCAGCAGCTTGGTAGCGCTGGCCTACGAGCAGTACTTC.

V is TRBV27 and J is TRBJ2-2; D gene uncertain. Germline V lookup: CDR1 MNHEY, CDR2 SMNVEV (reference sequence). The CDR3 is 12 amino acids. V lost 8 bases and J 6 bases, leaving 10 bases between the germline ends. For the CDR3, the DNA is TGTGCCAGCGCTTCTCGGGCCGGGGAGCTGTTTTTT. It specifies CASASRAGELFF.

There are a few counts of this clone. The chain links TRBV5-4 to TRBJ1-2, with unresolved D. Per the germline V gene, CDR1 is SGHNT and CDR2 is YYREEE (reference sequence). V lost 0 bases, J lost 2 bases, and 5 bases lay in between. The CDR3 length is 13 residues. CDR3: CASSLAGNYGYTF. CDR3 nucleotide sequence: TGTGCCAGCAGCTTGGCCGGGAACTATGGCTACACCTTC.

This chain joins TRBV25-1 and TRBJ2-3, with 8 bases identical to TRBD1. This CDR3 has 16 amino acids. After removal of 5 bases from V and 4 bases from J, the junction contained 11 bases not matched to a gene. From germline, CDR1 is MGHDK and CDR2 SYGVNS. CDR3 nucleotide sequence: TGTGCCAGCAGTTCAGGGCAGGGGGCGCGTTCAGATACGCAGTATTTT. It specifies CASSSGQGARSDTQYF.

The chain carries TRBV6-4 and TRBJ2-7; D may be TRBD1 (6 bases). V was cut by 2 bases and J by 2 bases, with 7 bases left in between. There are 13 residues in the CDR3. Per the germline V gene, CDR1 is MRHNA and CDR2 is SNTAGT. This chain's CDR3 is CASSDGDTYEQYF. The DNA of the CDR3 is TGTGCCAGCAGTGACGGGGACACCTACGAGCAGTACTTC.

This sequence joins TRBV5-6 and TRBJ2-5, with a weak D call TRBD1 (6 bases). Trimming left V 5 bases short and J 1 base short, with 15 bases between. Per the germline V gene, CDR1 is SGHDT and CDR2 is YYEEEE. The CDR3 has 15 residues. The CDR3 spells CASSISQGLQETQYF. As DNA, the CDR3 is TGTGCCAGCAGTATATCACAGGGTCTCCAAGAGACCCAGTACTTC.

DNA of the CDR3: TGTGCCTGGAGTTCAGGGGTCGGCTACACCTTC. Translating gives CAWSSGVGYTF. This chain links TRBV30 with TRBJ1-2; TRBD1 might be the D (6 bases). This CDR3 region has 11 residues. From germline, CDR1 is GTSNPN and CDR2 SVGIG (reference sequence). V gave up 2 bases and J gave up 8 bases, with 9 bases separating them.

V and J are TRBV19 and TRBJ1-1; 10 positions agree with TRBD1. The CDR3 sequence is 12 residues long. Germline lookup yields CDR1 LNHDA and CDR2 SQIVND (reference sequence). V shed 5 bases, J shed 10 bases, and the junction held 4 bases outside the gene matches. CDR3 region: CASSVGQGIAFF. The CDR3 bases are TGTGCCAGTAGTGTGGGACAGGGGATAGCTTTCTTT.

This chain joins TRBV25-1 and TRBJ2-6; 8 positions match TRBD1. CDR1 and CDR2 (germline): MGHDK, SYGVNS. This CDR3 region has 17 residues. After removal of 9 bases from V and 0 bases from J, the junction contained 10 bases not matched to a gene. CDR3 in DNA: TGTGCCAGTAAAAGACAGGGGATTTACTCTGGGGCCAACGTCCTGACTTTC. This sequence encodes CASKRQGIYSGANVLTF.

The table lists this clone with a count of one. The CDR3 sequence is CASRREGNTGELFF. For the CDR3, the DNA is TGTGCCAGCAGGCGGGAGGGGAACACCGGGGAGCTGTTTTTT. This chain connects TRBV13 to TRBJ2-2; TRBD2 matches at 9 bases. The germline gives CDR1 PRHDT, CDR2 FYEKMQ (reference sequence). This CDR3 region has 14 residues. Trimming at V came to 6 bases and at J to 1 base, leaving 0 bases not matched to a gene.

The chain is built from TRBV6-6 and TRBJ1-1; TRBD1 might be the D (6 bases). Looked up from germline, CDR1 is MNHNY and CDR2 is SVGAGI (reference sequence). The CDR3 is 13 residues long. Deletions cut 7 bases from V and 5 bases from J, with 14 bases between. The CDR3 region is CASIGRGYTEAFF. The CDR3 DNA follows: TGTGCCAGCATAGGCAGGGGATATACTGAAGCTTTCTTT.

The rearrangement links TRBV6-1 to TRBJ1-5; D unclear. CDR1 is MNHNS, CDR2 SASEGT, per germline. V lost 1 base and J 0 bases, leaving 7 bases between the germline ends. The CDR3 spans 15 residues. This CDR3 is CASSEGALSNQPQHF. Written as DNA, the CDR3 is TGTGCCAGCAGTGAAGGGGCGCTTAGCAATCAGCCCCAGCATTTT.

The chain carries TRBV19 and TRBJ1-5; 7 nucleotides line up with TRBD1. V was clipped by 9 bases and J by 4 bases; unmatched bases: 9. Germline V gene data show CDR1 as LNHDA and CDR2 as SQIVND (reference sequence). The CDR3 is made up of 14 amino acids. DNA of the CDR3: TGTGCCAGCCGAGACAGGGCTCCAAATCAGCCCCAGCATTTT. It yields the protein CASRDRAPNQPQHF.

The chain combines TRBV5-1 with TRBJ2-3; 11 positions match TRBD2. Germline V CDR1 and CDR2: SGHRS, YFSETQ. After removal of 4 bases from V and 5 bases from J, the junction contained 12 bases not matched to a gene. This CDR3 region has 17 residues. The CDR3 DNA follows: TGCGCCAGCAGCAAGTACCGCCCGGGACTAGCGGTAGATACGCAGTATTTT. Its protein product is CASSKYRPGLAVDTQYF.

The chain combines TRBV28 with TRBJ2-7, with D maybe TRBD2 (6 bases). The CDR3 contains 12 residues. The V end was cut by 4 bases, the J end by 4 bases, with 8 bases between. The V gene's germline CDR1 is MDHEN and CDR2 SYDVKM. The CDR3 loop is CASSWEAYEQYF. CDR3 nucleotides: TGTGCCAGCAGTTGGGAGGCTTACGAGCAGTACTTC.

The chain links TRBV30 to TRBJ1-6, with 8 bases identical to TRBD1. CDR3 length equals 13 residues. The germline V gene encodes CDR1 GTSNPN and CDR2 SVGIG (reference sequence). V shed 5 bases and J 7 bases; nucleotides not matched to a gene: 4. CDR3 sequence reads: CAWATGANSPLHF. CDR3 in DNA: TGTGCCTGGGCGACAGGGGCAAATTCACCCCTCCACTTT.

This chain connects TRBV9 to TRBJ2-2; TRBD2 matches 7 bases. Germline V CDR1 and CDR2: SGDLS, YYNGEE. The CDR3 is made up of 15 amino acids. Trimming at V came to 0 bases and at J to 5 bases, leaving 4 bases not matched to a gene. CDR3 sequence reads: CASSVGLAQTGELFF. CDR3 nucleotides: TGTGCCAGCAGCGTAGGACTAGCACAGACCGGGGAGCTGTTTTTT.

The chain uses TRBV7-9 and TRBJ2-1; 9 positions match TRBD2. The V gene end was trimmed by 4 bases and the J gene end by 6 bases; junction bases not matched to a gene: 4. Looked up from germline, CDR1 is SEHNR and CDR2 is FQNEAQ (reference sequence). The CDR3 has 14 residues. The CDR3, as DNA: TGTGCCAGCAGCTGGTCGACTAGCGGCAATGAGCAGTTCTTC. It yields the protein CASSWSTSGNEQFF.

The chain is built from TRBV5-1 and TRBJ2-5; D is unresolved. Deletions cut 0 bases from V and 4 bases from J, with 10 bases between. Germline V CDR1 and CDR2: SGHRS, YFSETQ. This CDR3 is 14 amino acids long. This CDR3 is CASSLGLPGETQYF. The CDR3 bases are TGCGCCAGCAGCTTGGGTCTACCCGGAGAGACCCAGTACTTC.

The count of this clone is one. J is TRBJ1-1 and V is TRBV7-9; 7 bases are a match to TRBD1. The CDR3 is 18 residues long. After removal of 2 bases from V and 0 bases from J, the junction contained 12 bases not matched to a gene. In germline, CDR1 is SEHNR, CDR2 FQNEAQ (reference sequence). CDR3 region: CASSLTWNRDSLNTEAFF. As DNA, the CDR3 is TGTGCCAGCAGCTTAACGTGGAATAGGGACAGCTTGAACACTGAAGCTTTCTTT.

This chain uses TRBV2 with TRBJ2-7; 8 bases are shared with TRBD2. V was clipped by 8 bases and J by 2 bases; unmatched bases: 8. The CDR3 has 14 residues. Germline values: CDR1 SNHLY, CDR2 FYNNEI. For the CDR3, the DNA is TGTGCCAGCCTGGGGGTAGCGGGAACCTACGAGCAGTACTTC. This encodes CASLGVAGTYEQYF.